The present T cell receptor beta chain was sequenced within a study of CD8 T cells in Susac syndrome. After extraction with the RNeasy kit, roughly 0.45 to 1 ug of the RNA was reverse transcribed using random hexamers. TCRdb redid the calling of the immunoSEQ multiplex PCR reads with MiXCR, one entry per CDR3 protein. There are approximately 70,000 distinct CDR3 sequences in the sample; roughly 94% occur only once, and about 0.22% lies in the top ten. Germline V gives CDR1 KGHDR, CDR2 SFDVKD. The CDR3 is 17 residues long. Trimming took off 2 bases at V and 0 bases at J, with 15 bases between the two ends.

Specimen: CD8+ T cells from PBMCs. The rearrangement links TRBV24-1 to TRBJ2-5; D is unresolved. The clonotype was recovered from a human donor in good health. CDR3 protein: CATSDSYSPRYQETQYF. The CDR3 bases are TGTGCCACCAGTGATTCCTACAGTCCACGGTACCAAGAGACCCAGTACTTC.